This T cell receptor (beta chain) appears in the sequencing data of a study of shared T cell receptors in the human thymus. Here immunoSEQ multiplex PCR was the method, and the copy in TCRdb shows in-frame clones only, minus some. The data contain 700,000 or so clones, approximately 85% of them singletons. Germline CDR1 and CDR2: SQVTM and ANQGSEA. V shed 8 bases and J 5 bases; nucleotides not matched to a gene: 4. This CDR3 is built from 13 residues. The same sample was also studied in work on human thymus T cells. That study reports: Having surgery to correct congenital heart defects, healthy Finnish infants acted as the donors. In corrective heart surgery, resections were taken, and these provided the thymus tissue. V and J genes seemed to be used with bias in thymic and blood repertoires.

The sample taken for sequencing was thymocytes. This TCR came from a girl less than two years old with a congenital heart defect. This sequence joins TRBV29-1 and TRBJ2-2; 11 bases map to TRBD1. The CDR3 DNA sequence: TGCAGCTCCCGGGACAGGGGGACCGGGGAGCTGTTTTTT. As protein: CSSRDRGTGELFF.